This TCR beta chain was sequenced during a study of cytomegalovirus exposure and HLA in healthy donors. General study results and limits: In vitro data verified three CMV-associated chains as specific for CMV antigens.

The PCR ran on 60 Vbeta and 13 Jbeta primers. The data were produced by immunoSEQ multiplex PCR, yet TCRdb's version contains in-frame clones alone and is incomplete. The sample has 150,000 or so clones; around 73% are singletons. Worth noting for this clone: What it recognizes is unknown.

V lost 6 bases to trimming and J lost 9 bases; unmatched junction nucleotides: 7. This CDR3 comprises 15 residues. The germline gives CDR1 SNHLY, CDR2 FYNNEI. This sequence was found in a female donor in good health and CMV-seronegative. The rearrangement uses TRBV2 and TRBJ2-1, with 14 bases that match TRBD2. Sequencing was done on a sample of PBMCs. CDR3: CASRAGLAGGSEQFF. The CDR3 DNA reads TGTGCCAGCAGGGCAGGACTAGCGGGAGGATCTGAGCAGTTCTTC.